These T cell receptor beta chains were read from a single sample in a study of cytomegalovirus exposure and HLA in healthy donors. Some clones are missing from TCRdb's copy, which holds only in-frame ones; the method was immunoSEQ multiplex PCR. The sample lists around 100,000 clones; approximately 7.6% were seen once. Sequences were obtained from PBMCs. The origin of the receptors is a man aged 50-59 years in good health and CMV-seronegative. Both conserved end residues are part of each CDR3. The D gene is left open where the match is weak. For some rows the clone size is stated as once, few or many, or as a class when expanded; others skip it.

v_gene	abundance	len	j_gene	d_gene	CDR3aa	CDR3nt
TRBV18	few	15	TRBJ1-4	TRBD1	CASSPRTGLNEKLFF	TGTGCCAGCTCACCGCGGACAGGACTTAATGAAAAACTGTTTTTT
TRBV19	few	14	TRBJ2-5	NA	CASSIRQRVETQYF	TGTGCCAGTAGTATACGGCAGAGGGTTGAGACCCAGTACTTC
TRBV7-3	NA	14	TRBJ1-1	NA	CASSSGHQAAEAFF	TGTGCCAGCAGCTCAGGGCATCAAGCCGCTGAAGCTTTCTTT
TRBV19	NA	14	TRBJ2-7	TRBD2	CASSILGKRDEQYF	TGTGCCAGTAGTATCCTCGGGAAGCGGGATGAGCAGTACTTC
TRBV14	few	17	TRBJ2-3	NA	CASSQGEWQGLADTQYF	TGTGCCAGCAGCCAAGGGGAATGGCAGGGGCTGGCAGATACGCAGTATTTT
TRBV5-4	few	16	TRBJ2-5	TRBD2	CASSTRTSGGPEAQYF	TGTGCCAGCAGCACGAGGACTAGCGGGGGCCCAGAGGCCCAGTACTTC
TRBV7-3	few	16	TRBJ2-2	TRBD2	CASSKTSGSRTGELFF	TGTGCCAGCAGCAAGACTAGCGGGAGCCGTACCGGGGAGCTGTTTTTT
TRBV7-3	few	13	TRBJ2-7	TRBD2	CASSLSSGYEQYF	TGTGCCAGCAGCTTATCTAGCGGCTACGAGCAGTACTTC
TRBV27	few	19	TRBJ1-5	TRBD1	CASRQNPGQGALRNQPQHF	TGTGCCAGCAGACAAAATCCGGGACAGGGGGCGTTACGGAATCAGCCCCAGCATTTT
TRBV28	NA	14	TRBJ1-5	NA	CASSPGGDNQPQHF	TGTGCCAGCAGTCCCGGGGGGGACAATCAGCCCCAGCATTTT
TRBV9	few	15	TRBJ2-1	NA	CASSDLQPGYNEQFF	TGTGCCAGCAGCGACCTCCAACCAGGGTACAATGAGCAGTTCTTC
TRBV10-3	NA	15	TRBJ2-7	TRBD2	CAISGLAGGPYEQYF	TGTGCCATCAGCGGACTAGCGGGAGGGCCCTACGAGCAGTACTTC
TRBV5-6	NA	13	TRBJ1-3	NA	CASSLGLGNTIYF	TGTGCCAGCAGCTTGGGACTGGGAAACACCATATATTTT
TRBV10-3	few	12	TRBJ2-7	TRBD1	CAVQGASYEQYF	TGTGCCGTACAGGGGGCCTCCTACGAGCAGTACTTC
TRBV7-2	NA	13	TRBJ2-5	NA	CASSLVGGGTQYF	TGTGCCAGCAGCTTAGTCGGGGGAGGGACCCAGTACTTC
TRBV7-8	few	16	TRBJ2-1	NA	CASSTRVGSSYNEQFF	TGTGCCAGCAGCACACGAGTCGGGAGCTCCTACAATGAGCAGTTCTTC
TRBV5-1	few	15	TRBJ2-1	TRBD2	CASSRAGVRYNEQFF	TGCGCCAGCAGCCGAGCGGGAGTCCGTTACAATGAGCAGTTCTTC
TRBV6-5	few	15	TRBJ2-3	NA	CASSFQARLTDTQYF	TGTGCCAGCAGTTTTCAAGCCCGCCTCACAGATACGCAGTATTTT
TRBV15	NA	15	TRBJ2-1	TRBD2	CATSGLAGGRGEQFF	TGTGCCACCAGCGGACTAGCGGGAGGGAGGGGTGAGCAGTTCTTC
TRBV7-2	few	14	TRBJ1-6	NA	CASSFAGNNSPLHF	TGTGCCAGCAGCTTTGCAGGGAATAATTCACCCCTCCACTTT
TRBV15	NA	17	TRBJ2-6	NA	CATTSGRTESGANVLTF	TGTGCCACCACTTCCGGTCGGACAGAGTCTGGGGCCAACGTCCTGACTTTC
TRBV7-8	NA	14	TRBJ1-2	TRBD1	CASSTQTGGHGYTF	TGTGCCAGCAGCACTCAGACAGGGGGCCATGGCTACACCTTC
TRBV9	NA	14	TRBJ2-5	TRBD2	CASPVGLAGETQYF	TGTGCCAGCCCCGTGGGACTAGCGGGGGAGACCCAGTACTTC
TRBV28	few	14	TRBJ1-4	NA	CASSSDRTNEKLFF	TGTGCCAGCAGTTCGGACAGAACTAATGAAAAACTGTTTTTT
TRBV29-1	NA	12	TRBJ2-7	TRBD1	CSVRTGSYEQYF	TGCAGCGTCCGGACAGGGTCGTACGAGCAGTACTTC
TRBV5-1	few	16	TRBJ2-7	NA	CASSRTLASSSYEQYF	TGCGCCAGCAGCAGAACGCTAGCTTCGAGCTCCTACGAGCAGTACTTC
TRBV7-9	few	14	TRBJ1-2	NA	CASSSGSVNYGYTF	TGTGCCAGCAGCTCCGGGTCAGTGAACTATGGCTACACCTTC
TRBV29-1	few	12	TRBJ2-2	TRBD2	CSVEGGAGELFF	TGCAGCGTTGAGGGGGGGGCCGGGGAGCTGTTTTTT
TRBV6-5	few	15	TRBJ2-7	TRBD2	CASSREVFPSNEQYF	TGTGCCAGCAGCCGGGAGGTTTTTCCGAGCAACGAGCAGTACTTC